The 23 T cell receptor beta chains below were found in one sample sequenced in a study of control samples from healthy donors and cancer patients. Repertoires were generated with immunoSEQ multiplex PCR, while TCRdb's copy carries only in-frame clones and drops some. The sample lists some 100,000 clones; almost 90% were seen once. The sequenced sample consisted of blood. All receptors come from a young man in good health.

This rearrangement joins TRBV9 to TRBJ2-3, with 7 bases fitting TRBD2. With 3 bases clipped from V and 0 bases from J, the junction kept 7 bases outside the gene matches. Germline CDR1 and CDR2: SGDLS and YYNGEE. The CDR3 sequence is 16 residues long. In DNA, the CDR3 is TGTGCCAGCAGCGCCCGGCGGGGGTCTAGCACAGATACGCAGTATTTT. This sequence encodes CASSARRGSSTDTQYF.

V gene TRBV5-4 combines with J gene TRBJ1-1; tentatively, D is TRBD1 (5 bases). The CDR3 runs 13 residues. The germline gives CDR1 SGHNT, CDR2 YYREEE (reference sequence). Trimming took off 4 bases at V and 6 bases at J, with 13 bases between the two ends. The CDR3 here is CASSIPGAPEAFF. The CDR3 DNA reads TGTGCCAGCAGCATTCCCGGGGCACCTGAAGCTTTCTTT.

The V call is TRBV11-3, the J call TRBJ2-5; TRBD1 or TRBD2 may be the D gene (5 bases each). Germline CDR1 reads SGHNT; CDR2 reads YENEEA. The CDR3 has 15 residues. The ends were cut back, 0 bases at V and 4 bases at J, with 12 bases in the middle. CDR3 in amino acids: CASSLEGRDLETQYF. The CDR3 DNA follows: TGTGCCAGCAGCTTAGAGGGACGCGACCTAGAGACCCAGTACTTC.

The chain links TRBV6-2 or TRBV6-3 to TRBJ1-2; no clear D. The germline CDR1 and CDR2 sequences are MNHEY and SVGEGT. The CDR3 is 11 amino acids. V dropped 5 bases and J dropped 7 bases, with 8 bases sitting between them. The CDR3 bases are TGTGCCAGCAGTACGGGTGGTGGCTACACCTTC. Translation: CASSTGGGYTF.

The chain links TRBV11-3 to TRBJ1-1; a weak D match, TRBD1 (6 bases). CDR3 size: 12 residues. Germline assignment: CDR1 SGHNT and CDR2 YENEEA. V was cut by 1 base and J by 6 bases, with 6 bases left in between. CDR3 residues: CASSLGTAEAFF. DNA for the CDR3: TGTGCCAGCAGCTTAGGGACAGCTGAAGCTTTCTTT.

This clone was observed once. This rearrangement joins TRBV28 to TRBJ2-1, with D possibly being TRBD2 (6 bases). The CDR3 sequence is 16 residues long. Germline lookup yields CDR1 MDHEN and CDR2 SYDVKM. Trimming pared 7 bases from V and 4 bases from J, leaving 20 bases between. This CDR3 reads CASNELGGTRYNEQFF. The DNA of the CDR3 is TGTGCCAGCAACGAACTGGGCGGGACGAGATACAATGAGCAGTTCTTC.

This chain uses TRBV18 with TRBJ2-7; 8 bases line up with TRBD2. This CDR3 has 14 residues. Trimming removed 2 bases from V and 5 bases from J; junction bases left unmatched: 5. Germline V gene lookup returns CDR1 KGHSH and CDR2 LQKENI. This CDR3 reads CASSPTGGPDEQYF. Written as DNA, the CDR3 is TGTGCCAGCTCACCAACGGGAGGGCCGGACGAGCAGTACTTC.

The chain joins TRBV4-1 to TRBJ2-7, with D possibly TRBD2 on 5 matching bases. The V and J ends lost 4 bases and 0 bases respectively, with 10 bases between them. The CDR3 contains 14 residues. The germline gives CDR1 MGHRA, CDR2 YSYEKL. CDR3 in amino acids: CASSRGLSSYEQYF. For the CDR3, the DNA is TGCGCCAGCAGCCGAGGGTTGAGCTCCTACGAGCAGTACTTC.

This sequence joins TRBV7-9 and TRBJ2-3, with TRBD1 identical over 7 bases. This CDR3 comprises 17 residues. The germline gives CDR1 SEHNR, CDR2 FQNEAQ (reference sequence). The trim removed 5 bases at V and 0 bases at J, leaving 11 bases unmatched. CDR3 sequence: CASSGLWLTGSTDTQYF. CDR3 DNA: TGTGCCAGCAGCGGACTCTGGCTGACAGGGAGCACAGATACGCAGTATTTT. Looking up the rest from reference TRBV7-9 and TRBJ2-3 gives the full variable domain: DTGVSQNPRHKITKRGQNVTFRCDPISEHNRLYWYRQTLGQGPEFLTYFQNEAQLEKSRLLSDRFSAERPKGSFSTLEIQRTEQGDSAMYLCASSGLWLTGSTDTQYFGPGTRLTVL.

The gene calls are TRBV25-1 and TRBJ2-5, with D maybe TRBD2 (5 bases). V shed 7 bases and J shed 9 bases, with 15 bases lying between them. The CDR3 spans 12 residues. Germline V gene data show CDR1 as MGHDK and CDR2 as SYGVNS. The CDR3 loop reads CASKGLKEAQYF. The DNA for the CDR3 is TGTGCCAGCAAAGGTCTAAAGGAGGCCCAGTACTTC. The whole variable domain, remainder taken from reference TRBV25-1 and TRBJ2-5, is EADIYQTPRYLVIGTGKKITLECSQTMGHDKMYWYQQDPGMELHLIHYSYGVNSTEKGDLSSESTVSRIRTEHFPLTLESARPSHTSQYLCASKGLKEAQYFGPGTRLLVL.

This clone was detected once. The CDR3 protein is CATPSAGRIGTQYF. In DNA, the CDR3 is TGTGCCACCCCCTCGGCAGGGCGAATCGGTACGCAGTATTTT. The gene calls are TRBV24-1 and TRBJ2-3; D perhaps matches TRBD1 (5 bases). There are 14 residues in the CDR3. V shed 9 bases and J shed 8 bases, with 20 bases lying between them. Looked up from germline, CDR1 is KGHDR and CDR2 is SFDVKD.

This chain uses TRBV29-1 with TRBJ2-3, with TRBD2 matching over 9 bases. Germline V gene data show CDR1 as SQVTM and CDR2 as ANQGSEA. This CDR3 has 14 amino acids. The V gene end was trimmed by 3 bases and the J gene end by 1 base; junction bases not matched to a gene: 2. The CDR3 nucleotides read TGCAGCGTTGAGACTAGCGGTCGCACAGATACGCAGTATTTT. This gives the protein CSVETSGRTDTQYF.

The rearrangement joins TRBV7-3 to TRBJ2-2; D possibly corresponds to TRBD2 (6 bases). The V end was cut by 2 bases, the J end by 6 bases, with 10 bases between. The CDR3 is 14 amino acids. The germline V gene encodes CDR1 SGHTA and CDR2 FQGTGA. CDR3 protein: CASSLSLAAGELFF. DNA of the CDR3: TGTGCCAGCAGCTTATCACTAGCTGCCGGGGAGCTGTTTTTT.

The chain recombines TRBV2 with TRBJ1-3, with D possibly being TRBD1 (5 bases). V lost 4 bases, J lost 0 bases, and 13 bases lay in between. The CDR3 sequence is 16 residues long. The germline gives CDR1 SNHLY, CDR2 FYNNEI. This CDR3 reads CASSVKTADSGNTIYF. As DNA, the CDR3 is TGTGCCAGCAGTGTCAAGACAGCCGACTCTGGAAACACCATATATTTT.

A single count supports this clone. The chain joins TRBV24-1 to TRBJ1-5, with D unclear. CDR1 and CDR2 (germline): KGHDR, SFDVKD. Trimming shortened V by 2 bases and J by 4 bases, and 14 bases separated the two germline ends. The CDR3 sequence is 16 residues long. CDR3 residues: CATSDSTDLWNQPQHF. CDR3 DNA: TGTGCCACCAGTGATTCCACGGACTTGTGGAATCAGCCCCAGCATTTT.

The chain has TRBV28 and TRBJ1-1; D uncertain. The length of the CDR3 is 13 residues. The V end lost 4 bases, the J end lost 4 bases, and 10 bases lay between the germline ends. CDR1 MDHEN and CDR2 SYDVKM come from the germline V gene. This CDR3 is CASSSNGVTEAFF. In DNA form, the CDR3 reads TGTGCCAGCAGTTCAAACGGGGTCACTGAAGCTTTCTTT.

The V and J genes are TRBV7-9 and TRBJ1-4; D unresolved. Trimming cost V 9 bases and J 7 bases, with 15 bases left between them. CDR3 length: 13 amino acids. Germline V CDR1 and CDR2: SEHNR, FQNEAQ (reference sequence). The CDR3 loop reads CASSSEEIEKLFF. The CDR3 nucleotides are TGTGCCAGTTCCTCGGAGGAGATTGAAAAACTGTTTTTT.

The chain carries TRBV19 and TRBJ1-1, with D unclear. The germline V gene has CDR1 LNHDA and CDR2 SQIVND (reference sequence). Trimming cost V 8 bases and J 3 bases, with 19 bases left between them. CDR3 length: 15 residues. The CDR3 region has the DNA TGTGCCAGTCGACACCCGGTCCGTGGGGACACTGAAGCTTTCTTT. Its translation: CASRHPVRGDTEAFF.

V is TRBV2 and J is TRBJ2-1; tentative D call: TRBD2 (6 bases). The CDR3 extends over 14 amino acids. Germline CDR1 is SNHLY and CDR2 is FYNNEI. Deletions cut 6 bases from V and 8 bases from J, with 17 bases between. The CDR3 coding sequence is TGTGCCAGCAGGGGTGAGGCGGGGTTCGATGAGCAGTTCTTC. Protein product: CASRGEAGFDEQFF.

The DNA of the CDR3 is TGTGCCAGTAGTATAGTACAGGGACCAACCTACGAGCAGTACTTC. Its translation is CASSIVQGPTYEQYF. The chain has TRBV19 and TRBJ2-7; the D gene is possibly TRBD1 (6 bases). V dropped 1 base and J dropped 2 bases, with 12 bases sitting between them. The CDR3 is 15 amino acids. Germline V CDR1 and CDR2: LNHDA, SQIVND (reference sequence). Variable domain in full (rest from reference TRBV19 and TRBJ2-7): DGGITQSPKYLFRKEGQNVTLSCEQNLNHDAMYWYRQDPGQGLRLIYYSQIVNDFQKGDIAEGYSVSREKKESFPLTVTSAQKNPTAFYLCASSIVQGPTYEQYFGPGTRLTVT.

About this clone itself: Other DNA variants within this sample encode the same CDR3. The rearrangement links TRBV7-2 to TRBJ1-4; the D gene is possibly TRBD1 (6 bases). The V end was cut by 6 bases, the J end by 7 bases, with 15 bases between. The germline V gene encodes CDR1 SGHTA and CDR2 FQGNSA. The length of the CDR3 is 14 residues. The CDR3: CASSQGLRGEKLFF. The CDR3 region has the DNA TGTGCCAGCAGTCAGGGGCTTAGGGGTGAAAAACTGTTTTTT.

This chain connects TRBV5-1 to TRBJ2-1; 9 nucleotides agree with TRBD1. J gave up 10 bases and V 4 bases, and 15 bases lay outside the gene matches. CDR1 and CDR2 (germline): SGHRS, YFSETQ. The CDR3 loop spans 16 amino acids. The CDR3, as DNA: TGCGCCAGCAGCAAGCCCGGGACAGGGTCTTACTCGGAGCAGTTCTTC. Translation: CASSKPGTGSYSEQFF.

This clone is a singleton in its sample. The rearrangement joins TRBV10-1 to TRBJ2-1; 8 positions match TRBD2. Germline lookup yields CDR1 WNHNN and CDR2 SYGVQD (reference sequence). This CDR3 is 15 amino acids long. The V and J ends lost 2 bases and 9 bases, in that order; junction bases with no gene match: 9. The CDR3 DNA is TGCGCCAGCAGTGAGGGGTTAGCGGGAAGAGGTGAGCAGTTCTTC. Its translation: CASSEGLAGRGEQFF.